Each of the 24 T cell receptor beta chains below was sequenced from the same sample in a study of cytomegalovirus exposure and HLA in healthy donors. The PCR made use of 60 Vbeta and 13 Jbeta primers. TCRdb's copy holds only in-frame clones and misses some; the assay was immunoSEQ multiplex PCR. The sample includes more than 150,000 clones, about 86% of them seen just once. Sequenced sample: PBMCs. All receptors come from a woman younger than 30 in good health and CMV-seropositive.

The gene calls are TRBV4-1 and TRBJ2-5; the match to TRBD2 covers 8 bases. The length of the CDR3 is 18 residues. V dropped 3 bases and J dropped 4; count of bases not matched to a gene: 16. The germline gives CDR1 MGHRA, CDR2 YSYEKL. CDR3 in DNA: TGCGCCAGCAGCCACGCAAGGGGCGCGGGGGGAATAATAGAGACCCAGTACTTC. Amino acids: CASSHARGAGGIIETQYF.

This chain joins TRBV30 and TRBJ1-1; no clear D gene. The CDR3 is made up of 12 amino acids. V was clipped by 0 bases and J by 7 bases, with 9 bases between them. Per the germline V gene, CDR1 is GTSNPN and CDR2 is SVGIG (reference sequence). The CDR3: CAWSVTELEAFF. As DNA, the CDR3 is TGTGCCTGGAGTGTAACTGAGCTTGAAGCTTTCTTT. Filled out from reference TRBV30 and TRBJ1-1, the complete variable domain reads SQTIHQWPATLVQPVGSPLSLECTVEGTSNPNLYWYRQAAGRGLQLLFYSVGIGQISSEVPQNLSASRPQDRQFILSSKKLLLSDSGFYLCAWSVTELEAFFGQGTRLTVV.

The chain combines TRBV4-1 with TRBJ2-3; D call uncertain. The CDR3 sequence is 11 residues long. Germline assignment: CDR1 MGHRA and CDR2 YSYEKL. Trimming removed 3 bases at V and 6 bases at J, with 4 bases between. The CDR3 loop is CASSHGDTQYF. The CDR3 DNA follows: TGCGCCAGCAGCCACGGTGATACGCAGTATTTT.

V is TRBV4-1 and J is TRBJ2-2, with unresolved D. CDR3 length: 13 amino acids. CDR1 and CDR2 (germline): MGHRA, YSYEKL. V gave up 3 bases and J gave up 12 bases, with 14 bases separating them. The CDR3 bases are TGCGCCAGCAGCCACGTGGGCCAGACGAAGCTGTTTTTT. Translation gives CASSHVGQTKLFF.

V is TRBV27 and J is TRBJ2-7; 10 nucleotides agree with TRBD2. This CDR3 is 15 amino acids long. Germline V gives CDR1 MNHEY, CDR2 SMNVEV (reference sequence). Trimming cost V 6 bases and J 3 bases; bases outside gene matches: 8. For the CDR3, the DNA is TGTGCCAGCAGATATAGCGGGGGGCTCAACTACGAGCAGTACTTC. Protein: CASRYSGGLNYEQYF.

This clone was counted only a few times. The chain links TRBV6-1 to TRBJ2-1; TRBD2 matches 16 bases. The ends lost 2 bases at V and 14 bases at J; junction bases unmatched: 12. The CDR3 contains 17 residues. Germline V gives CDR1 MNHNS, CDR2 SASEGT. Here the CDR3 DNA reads TGTGCCAGCAGTGAAATAAGCGGGACTAGCGGGGGGGCTCGAAAGTTCTTC. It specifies CASSEISGTSGGARKFF.

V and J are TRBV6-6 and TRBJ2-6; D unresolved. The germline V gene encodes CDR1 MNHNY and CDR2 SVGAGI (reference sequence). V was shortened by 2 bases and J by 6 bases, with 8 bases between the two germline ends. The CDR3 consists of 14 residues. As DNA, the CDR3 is TGTGCCAGCAGTTACGATCGCGTGGCCAACGTCCTGACTTTC. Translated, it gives CASSYDRVANVLTF.

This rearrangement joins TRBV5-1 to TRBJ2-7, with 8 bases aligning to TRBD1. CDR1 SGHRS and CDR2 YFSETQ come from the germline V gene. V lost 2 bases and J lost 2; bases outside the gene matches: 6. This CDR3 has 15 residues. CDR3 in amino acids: CASSFSTGETYEQYV. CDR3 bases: TGCGCCAGCAGCTTCTCGACAGGGGAAACCTACGAGCAGTACGTC.

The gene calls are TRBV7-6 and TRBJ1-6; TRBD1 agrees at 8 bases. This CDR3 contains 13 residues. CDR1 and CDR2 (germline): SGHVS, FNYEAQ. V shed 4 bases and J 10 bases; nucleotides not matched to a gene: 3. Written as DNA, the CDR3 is TGTGCCAGCAGCTGGACAGGGCTCTCACCCCTCCACTTT. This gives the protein CASSWTGLSPLHF.

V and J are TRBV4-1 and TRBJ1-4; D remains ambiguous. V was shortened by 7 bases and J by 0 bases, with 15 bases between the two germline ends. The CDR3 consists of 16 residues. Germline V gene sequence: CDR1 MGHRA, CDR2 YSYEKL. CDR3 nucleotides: TGCGCCAGCACCCAGAATCAGGTTGCAACTAATGAAAAACTGTTTTTT. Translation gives CASTQNQVATNEKLFF.

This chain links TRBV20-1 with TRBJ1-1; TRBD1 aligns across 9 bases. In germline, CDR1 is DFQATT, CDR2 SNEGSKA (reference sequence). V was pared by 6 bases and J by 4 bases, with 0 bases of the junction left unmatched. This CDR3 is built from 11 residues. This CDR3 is CSAGQGTEAFF. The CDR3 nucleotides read TGCAGTGCGGGACAGGGCACTGAAGCTTTCTTT.

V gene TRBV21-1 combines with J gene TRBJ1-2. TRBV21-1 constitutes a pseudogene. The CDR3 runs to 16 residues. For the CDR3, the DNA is TGTGCCAGCAGCAAAGCATCAGTCGAATCGGGAGGGGGCTACACCTTC. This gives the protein CASSKASVESGGGYTF.

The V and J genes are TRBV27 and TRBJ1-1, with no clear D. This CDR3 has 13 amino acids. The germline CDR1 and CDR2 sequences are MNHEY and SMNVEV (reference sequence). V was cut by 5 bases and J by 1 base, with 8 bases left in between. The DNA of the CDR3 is TGTGCCAGCAGTCCCCGACAGAACACTGAAGCTTTCTTT. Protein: CASSPRQNTEAFF.

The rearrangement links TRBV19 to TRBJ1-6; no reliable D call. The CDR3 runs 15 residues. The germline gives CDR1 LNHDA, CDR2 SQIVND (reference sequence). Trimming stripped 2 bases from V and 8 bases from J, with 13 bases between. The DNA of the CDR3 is TGTGCCAGTAGTATAAGAACAGCACCTGATTCACCCCTCCACTTT. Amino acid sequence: CASSIRTAPDSPLHF.

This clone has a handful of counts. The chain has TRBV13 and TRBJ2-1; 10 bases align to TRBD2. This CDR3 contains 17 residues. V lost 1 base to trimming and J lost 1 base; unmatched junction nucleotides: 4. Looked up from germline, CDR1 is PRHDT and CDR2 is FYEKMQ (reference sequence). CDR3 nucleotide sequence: TGTGCCAGCAGCTTAGAAGGGACTAGCGTGTCCTACAATGAGCAGTTCTTC. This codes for CASSLEGTSVSYNEQFF. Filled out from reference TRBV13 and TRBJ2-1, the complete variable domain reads AAGVIQSPRHLIKEKRETATLKCYPIPRHDTVYWYQQGPGQDPQFLISFYEKMQSDKGSIPDRFSAQQFSDYHSELNMSSLELGDSALYFCASSLEGTSVSYNEQFFGPGTRLTVL.

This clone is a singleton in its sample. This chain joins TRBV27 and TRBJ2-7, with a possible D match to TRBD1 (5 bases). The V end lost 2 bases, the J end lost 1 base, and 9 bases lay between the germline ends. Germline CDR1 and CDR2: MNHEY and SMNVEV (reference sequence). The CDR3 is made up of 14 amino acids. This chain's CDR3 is CASSLGASSYEQYF. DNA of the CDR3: TGTGCCAGCAGTTTAGGGGCCAGTTCCTACGAGCAGTACTTC.

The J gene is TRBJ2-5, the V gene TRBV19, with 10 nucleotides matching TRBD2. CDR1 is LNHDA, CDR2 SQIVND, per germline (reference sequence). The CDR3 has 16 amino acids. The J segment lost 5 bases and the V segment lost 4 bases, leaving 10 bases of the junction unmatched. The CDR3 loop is CASSTPPGLASETQYF. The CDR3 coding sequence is TGTGCCAGTAGTACTCCTCCGGGACTAGCGTCGGAGACCCAGTACTTC.

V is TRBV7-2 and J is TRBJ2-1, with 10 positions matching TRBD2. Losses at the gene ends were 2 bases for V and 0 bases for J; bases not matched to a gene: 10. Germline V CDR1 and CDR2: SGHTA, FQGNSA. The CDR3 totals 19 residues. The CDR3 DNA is TGTGCCAGCAGCTTATTTGTTAGCGGGGGGTCGAGCTCCTACAATGAGCAGTTCTTC. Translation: CASSLFVSGGSSSYNEQFF.

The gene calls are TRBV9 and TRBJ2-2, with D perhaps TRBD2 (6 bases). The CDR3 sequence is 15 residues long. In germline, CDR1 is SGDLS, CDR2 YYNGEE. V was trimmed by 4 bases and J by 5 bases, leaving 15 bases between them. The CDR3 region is CASSQRDLTTGELFF. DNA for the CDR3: TGTGCCAGCAGCCAACGGGACTTGACAACCGGGGAGCTGTTTTTT.

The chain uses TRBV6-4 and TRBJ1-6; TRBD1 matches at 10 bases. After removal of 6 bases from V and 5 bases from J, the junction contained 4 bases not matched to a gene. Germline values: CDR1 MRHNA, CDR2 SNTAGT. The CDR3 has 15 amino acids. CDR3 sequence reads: CASSIGTGDNSPLHF. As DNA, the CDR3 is TGTGCCAGCAGCATCGGGACAGGGGATAATTCACCCCTCCACTTT.

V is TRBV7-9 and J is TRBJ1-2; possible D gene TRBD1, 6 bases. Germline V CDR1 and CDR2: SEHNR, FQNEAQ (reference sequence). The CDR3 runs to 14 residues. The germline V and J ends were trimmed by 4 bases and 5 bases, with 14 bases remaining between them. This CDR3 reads CASSWQGSEYGYTF. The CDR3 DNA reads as TGTGCCAGCAGCTGGCAGGGGAGTGAGTATGGCTACACCTTC.

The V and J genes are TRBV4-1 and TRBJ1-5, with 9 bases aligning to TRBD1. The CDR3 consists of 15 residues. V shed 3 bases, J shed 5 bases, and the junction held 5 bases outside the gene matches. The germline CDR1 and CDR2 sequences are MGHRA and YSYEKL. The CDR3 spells CASSHAGQGDQPQHF. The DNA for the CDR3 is TGCGCCAGCAGCCATGCGGGACAGGGTGATCAGCCCCAGCATTTT.

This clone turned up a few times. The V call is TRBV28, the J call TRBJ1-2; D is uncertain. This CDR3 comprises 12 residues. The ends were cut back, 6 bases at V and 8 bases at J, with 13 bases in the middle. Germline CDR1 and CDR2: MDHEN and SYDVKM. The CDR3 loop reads CASRLTAAGYTF. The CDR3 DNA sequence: TGTGCCAGCAGACTAACGGCGGCGGGCTACACCTTC.

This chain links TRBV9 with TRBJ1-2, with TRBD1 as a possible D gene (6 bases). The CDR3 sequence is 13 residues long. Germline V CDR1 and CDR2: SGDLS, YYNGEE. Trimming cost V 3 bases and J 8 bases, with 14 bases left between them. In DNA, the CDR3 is TGTGCCAGCAGCGCCATGGACAGTTGGGGCTACACCTTC. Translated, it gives CASSAMDSWGYTF.